These 28 T cell receptor beta chains share one sample of origin, sequenced in a study of blood T cell repertoires in COVID-19 (dated by TCRdb to the early 2020s). Receptor libraries were prepared by the immunoSEQ multiplex PCR assay. TCRdb took over this immuneACCESS table, retaining in-frame rearrangements with V and J assigned. Such tables are incomplete; in checked studies, under half of the missing clones stem from an unresolved V gene, and the remainder is unexplained. This sample has over 85,000 clones in its table, and 75% to 90% of those were observed once. The ten top clones hold around 20% of the sample. Sequenced sample: peripheral blood. The source of these receptors is a woman aged 80 or over with acute or convalescent COVID-19.

The rearrangement links TRBV6-5 to TRBJ2-5; D unclear. Between the trimmed V and J ends, which lost 10 bases and 5 bases, there was a span of 14 bases. This CDR3 contains 12 residues. Germline V gives CDR1 MNHEY, CDR2 SVGAGI. The CDR3 DNA reads as TGTGCCACCGAGAGCCCGGGTGAGACCCAGTACTTC. It encodes CATESPGETQYF.

The chain uses TRBV29-1 and TRBJ2-3; possibly TRBD2 for D (5 bases). Germline-derived CDR1 and CDR2 are SQVTM and ANQGSEA. Between the trimmed V and J ends, which lost 5 bases and 1 base, there was a span of 7 bases. The CDR3 totals 12 residues. CDR3 nucleotide sequence: TGCAGCGTTCTGCGGGGCACAGATACGCAGTATTTT. Protein sequence: CSVLRGTDTQYF.

The chain links TRBV28 to TRBJ2-5, with 7 positions matching TRBD2. The junction had 6 bases not matched to a gene; V was cut back by 6 bases and J by 5 bases. Germline V gives CDR1 MDHEN, CDR2 SYDVKM. The CDR3 sequence is 13 residues long. The CDR3 is CASSFGGRETQYF. CDR3 in DNA: TGTGCCAGCAGCTTCGGGGGGAGGGAGACCCAGTACTTC.

The chain couples TRBV4-2 to TRBJ2-5; 16 bases align to TRBD2. CDR3 size: 17 residues. Germline-derived CDR1 and CDR2 are LGHNA and YNFKEQ. V trimming: 4 bases; J trimming: 2 bases; junction bases outside the gene matches: 4. Written as DNA, the CDR3 is TGTGCCAGCAGCCGAGGGACTAGCGGGGGGGTTCAAGAGACCCAGTACTTC. Protein sequence: CASSRGTSGGVQETQYF.

This chain connects TRBV6-4 to TRBJ1-1, with 8 bases that match TRBD1. This CDR3 spans 13 amino acids. V shed 6 bases, J shed 4 bases, and the junction held 4 bases outside the gene matches. CDR1 and CDR2 from the germline V gene are MRHNA and SNTAGT. CDR3 residues: CASSLGTGTEAFF. The CDR3 DNA reads as TGTGCCAGCAGCCTCGGGACAGGCACTGAAGCTTTCTTT.

V usage is TRBV24-1 and J usage is TRBJ1-5, with no clear D. Germline V lookup: CDR1 KGHDR, CDR2 SFDVKD. Deletions cut 4 bases from V and 5 bases from J, with 17 bases between. The CDR3 runs to 16 residues. CDR3 in amino acids: CATSEGRPGRDQPQHF. CDR3 nucleotide sequence: TGTGCCACCAGTGAAGGAAGGCCTGGGCGGGATCAGCCCCAGCATTTT.

This chain joins TRBV29-1 and TRBJ2-7, with a weak D call TRBD1 (6 bases). Germline V gene sequence: CDR1 SQVTM, CDR2 ANQGSEA. V shed 6 bases and J shed 3 bases, with 9 bases lying between them. This CDR3 has 11 amino acids. CDR3 amino acids: CSVTGFYEQYF. The CDR3 DNA reads TGCAGCGTCACAGGGTTCTACGAGCAGTACTTC.

The DNA for the CDR3 is TGCAGTGCTAGTAGACAGCCAACTAATGAAAAACTGTTTTTT. It translates to CSASRQPTNEKLFF. The V call is TRBV20-1, the J call TRBJ1-4; weak D call: TRBD1 (5 bases). CDR1 DFQATT and CDR2 SNEGSKA come from the germline V gene (reference sequence). V was trimmed by 3 bases and J by 0 bases, leaving 8 bases between them. The CDR3 runs 14 residues.

The genes are TRBV6-5 and TRBJ2-7, with D possibly being TRBD2 (5 bases). The length of the CDR3 is 14 residues. Germline CDR1 is MNHEY and CDR2 is SVGAGI. Between the trimmed V and J ends, which lost 6 bases and 6 bases, there was a span of 18 bases. The CDR3 sequence: CASSDWARAGEQYF. The DNA of the CDR3 is TGTGCCAGCAGCGATTGGGCGCGGGCCGGCGAGCAGTACTTC.

The V call is TRBV7-2, the J call TRBJ1-3; a possible D gene is TRBD1 (5 bases). Trimming left V 3 bases short and J 2 bases short, with 8 bases between. The CDR3 length is 14 residues. Per germline, CDR1 SGHTA and CDR2 FQGNSA. The CDR3 sequence: CASSFMGPGNTIYF. Here the CDR3 DNA reads TGTGCCAGCAGCTTCATGGGGCCTGGAAACACCATATATTTT.

The chain recombines TRBV5-1 with TRBJ1-6; D might be TRBD1 (5 bases). The CDR3 consists of 15 residues. Germline-derived CDR1 and CDR2 are SGHRS and YFSETQ. V dropped 6 bases and J dropped 8 bases, with 18 bases sitting between them. The CDR3 loop is CASNPTGQGYSPLHF. The CDR3 coding sequence is TGCGCCAGCAATCCAACAGGTCAAGGGTATTCACCCCTCCACTTT.

The chain carries TRBV25-1 and TRBJ2-1; TRBD1 is a possible D gene (6 bases). V lost 4 bases, J lost 5 bases, and 12 bases lay in between. This CDR3 region has 14 residues. Germline-derived CDR1 and CDR2 are MGHDK and SYGVNS. The CDR3 loop reads CASSAGPGDNEQFF. The CDR3 nucleotides read TGTGCCAGCAGTGCAGGGCCAGGGGACAATGAGCAGTTCTTC.

The rearrangement joins TRBV11-3 to TRBJ1-4; no definite D call. CDR3 length: 12 amino acids. V was shortened by 3 bases and J by 6 bases, with 5 bases between the two germline ends. Germline CDR1 reads SGHNT; CDR2 reads YENEEA. CDR3 DNA: TGTGCCAGCAGCTTGAGGGATGAAAAACTGTTTTTT. The encoded protein is CASSLRDEKLFF.

The J gene is TRBJ1-2, the V gene TRBV6-6; 9 bases are shared with TRBD1. Losses at the gene ends were 6 bases for V and 8 bases for J; bases not matched to a gene: 4. The CDR3 totals 12 residues. Germline CDR1 and CDR2: MNHNY and SVGAGI (reference sequence). The CDR3 sequence is CASRGTGKGYTF. As DNA, the CDR3 is TGTGCCAGCAGGGGGACAGGGAAAGGCTACACCTTC.

The V and J genes are TRBV24-1 and TRBJ2-2; 12 bases map to TRBD2. Germline-derived CDR1 and CDR2 are KGHDR and SFDVKD. The CDR3 consists of 17 residues. J was trimmed by 4 bases and V by 0 bases; bases with no gene match: 2. The CDR3 spells CATSDLTSGGPTGELFF. DNA for the CDR3: TGTGCCACCAGTGATTTGACTAGCGGGGGGCCCACCGGGGAGCTGTTTTTT.

The chain employs TRBV12-3 or TRBV12-4 and TRBJ1-2, with 10 bases that match TRBD1. Trimming cost V 7 bases and J 7 bases; bases outside gene matches: 6. This CDR3 has 13 amino acids. The CDR3 loop is CASTPGQGIGYTF. The CDR3 DNA reads as TGTGCCAGCACCCCGGGACAGGGGATTGGCTACACCTTC.

The V and J genes are TRBV5-1 and TRBJ2-7; TRBD1 matches at 11 bases. Germline loops: CDR1 SGHRS, CDR2 YFSETQ. V shed 4 bases and J 3 bases; nucleotides not matched to a gene: 3. This CDR3 spans 14 amino acids. CDR3 sequence reads: CASSGQGAGYEQYF. The CDR3 bases are TGCGCCAGCAGCGGACAGGGGGCTGGCTACGAGCAGTACTTC.

The chain links TRBV5-4 to TRBJ2-7; TRBD1 matches 11 bases. V lost 4 bases to trimming and J lost 3 bases; unmatched junction nucleotides: 9. The germline CDR1 and CDR2 sequences are SGHNT and YYREEE (reference sequence). The CDR3 consists of 16 residues. This CDR3 is CASSASTGTGGYEQYF. The DNA for the CDR3 is TGTGCCAGCAGCGCATCCACCGGGACAGGGGGCTACGAGCAGTACTTC.

The J gene is TRBJ2-6, the V gene TRBV21-1; TRBD1 is the table's D call and was not checked against the DNA. TRBV21-1 is labeled a pseudogene. The CDR3 has 17 residues. The CDR3 is CASSTRDRDSGANVLTF. The CDR3 DNA is TGTGCCAGCAGCACCCGGGACAGGGACTCTGGGGCCAACGTCCTGACTTTC.

The chain couples TRBV6-5 to TRBJ1-1; 7 bases line up with TRBD1. The germline V gene has CDR1 MNHEY and CDR2 SVGAGI. V was clipped by 6 bases and J by 8 bases; unmatched bases: 6. This CDR3 is 12 amino acids long. CDR3 coding DNA: TGTGCCAGCAGAGGGACAGTTAAAGAAGCTTTCTTT. Translation gives CASRGTVKEAFF.

The chain employs TRBV5-8 and TRBJ1-5, with a tentative D call TRBD1 (6 bases). With 2 bases removed from V and 7 bases from J, the gap between germline ends came to 10 bases. From germline, CDR1 is SGHTS and CDR2 YDEGEE. The CDR3 covers 13 residues. CDR3 loop: CASSLQGRQPQHF. For the CDR3, the DNA is TGTGCCAGCAGCTTACAGGGAAGGCAGCCCCAGCATTTT.

This CDR3 is CASSPGTGNTGELFF. CDR3 DNA: TGTGCCAGCTCCCCGGGGACAGGGAACACCGGGGAGCTGTTTTTT. The chain is built from TRBV6-6 and TRBJ2-2; 8 bases match TRBD1. V dropped 8 bases and J dropped 1; count of bases not matched to a gene: 6. The germline V gene encodes CDR1 MNHNY and CDR2 SVGAGI (reference sequence). The CDR3 length is 15 residues.

This clone appeared a single time. This chain joins TRBV5-1 and TRBJ2-1; 8 bases align to TRBD2. This CDR3 spans 15 amino acids. CDR1 SGHRS and CDR2 YFSETQ come from the germline V gene. V trimming: 1 base; J trimming: 6 bases; junction bases outside the gene matches: 6. The CDR3 nucleotides are TGCGCCAGCAGCTTGTATCCCGGGACTAGCAATGAGCAGTTCTTC. It translates to CASSLYPGTSNEQFF.

The chain joins TRBV6-1 to TRBJ2-7; the D gene is possibly TRBD1 (6 bases). V was cut by 2 bases and J by 3 bases, with 17 bases left in between. The CDR3 totals 16 residues. Per the germline V gene, CDR1 is MNHNS and CDR2 is SASEGT. CDR3 sequence (DNA): TGTGCCAGCAGTGAACCGCCGGGACAACCAGACTACGAGCAGTACTTC. It yields the protein CASSEPPGQPDYEQYF.

V is TRBV6-1 and J is TRBJ1-2; no clear D. V dropped 1 base and J dropped 4 bases, with 13 bases sitting between them. Looked up from germline, CDR1 is MNHNS and CDR2 is SASEGT. This CDR3 is 15 amino acids long. The CDR3: CASSEDPRVIYGYTF. CDR3 nucleotide sequence: TGTGCCAGCAGTGAAGATCCTCGGGTAATCTATGGCTACACCTTC.

This chain's CDR3 is CASSLRDWWGRNNEQFF. In DNA form, the CDR3 reads TGTGCCAGCAGCCTCCGAGACTGGTGGGGGCGTAACAATGAGCAGTTCTTC. This chain joins TRBV3-1 (or the pseudogene TRBV3-2) and TRBJ2-1; maybe TRBD1 (6 bases). Germline V gives CDR1 LGHDT, CDR2 YNNKEL (reference sequence). Trimming took off 4 bases at V and 5 bases at J, with 21 bases between the two ends. The length of the CDR3 is 17 residues.

This chain connects TRBV19 to TRBJ2-7; 9 bases are a match to TRBD1. The V gene end was trimmed by 3 bases and the J gene end by 2 bases; junction bases not matched to a gene: 5. CDR1 and CDR2 from the germline V gene are LNHDA and SQIVND (reference sequence). The CDR3 covers 15 residues. The CDR3 region has the DNA TGTGCCAGTAGTATTCCGGGACAGGGAACCTACGAGCAGTACTTC. Its protein is CASSIPGQGTYEQYF.

The chain combines TRBV5-1 with TRBJ2-7; TRBD2 matches 11 bases. The CDR3 runs to 16 residues. Germline loops: CDR1 SGHRS, CDR2 YFSETQ. Trimming took 2 bases from V and 0 from J; bases not matched to a gene: 4. Written as DNA, the CDR3 is TGCGCCAGCAGCTTATCACTAGCGGGGGACTCCTACGAGCAGTACTTC. Residues: CASSLSLAGDSYEQYF.